This TCR beta chain was sequenced in a study of cytomegalovirus exposure and HLA in healthy donors. As regards this clone: The antigen is unknown.

Study-level findings and limits: Cytomegalovirus association was listed for roughly 160 TCR beta chains.

The primer mix had 60 Vbeta and 13 Jbeta primers. TCRdb's copy holds only in-frame clones and misses some; the assay was immunoSEQ multiplex PCR. The sample holds fewer than 250,000 clones, about four fifths seen once. CDR3 size: 13 residues. Germline CDR1 is SGHNT and CDR2 is YYREEE (reference sequence). V was clipped by 6 bases and J by 4 bases, with 14 bases between them. This chain uses TRBV5-4 with TRBJ2-7; tentative D call: TRBD2 (6 bases). The receptor's source is a man aged 35 to 55 in good health and CMV-seropositive. Sample: PBMCs. DNA of the CDR3: TGTGCCAGCACTTCGGCAGGGAGGTACGAGCAGTACTTC. This sequence encodes CASTSAGRYEQYF.